The 21 T cell receptor beta chains below all came from one sample that was sequenced in a study of regulatory T cells in long-lasting Graves disease. iRepertoire HTBI primers and Arm-PCR of CDR3 regions built TCR beta libraries. A single record per CDR3 protein comes from TCRdb applying MiXCR to the multiplex PCR reads. The sample consists of roughly 610,000 distinct CDR3 sequences, about 16% of them appearing once. Specified time point: newly diagnosed GD, antithyroid drugs for less than 3 months. There was RNA extracted from PBMCs, and the TCR library was made from it. This sample was shared with a second study, whose subject was T cells in Graves' hyperthyroidism and ophthalmopathy.

The sample was peripheral blood mononuclear cells (PBMCs), taken at new diagnosis, from a patient treated with antithyroid drugs. The receptors derive from a man between 18 and 29 years old with Graves disease.

This clonotype has a handful of counts. The chain carries TRBV6-2 or TRBV6-3 and TRBJ1-5; tentative D call: TRBD1 (5 bases). CDR1 is MNHEY, CDR2 SVGEGT, per germline. The V end lost 2 bases, the J end lost 0 bases, and 20 bases lay between the germline ends. The CDR3 has 19 amino acids. The CDR3 DNA reads as TGTGCCAGCAGTTACGGCCTGGGGGGAAGCCTTTATAGCAATCAGCCCCAGCATTTT. Residues: CASSYGLGGSLYSNQPQHF.

This clonotype came up many times. The chain is built from TRBV12-3 or TRBV12-4 and TRBJ2-7, with a weak D call TRBD1 (5 bases). Trimming shortened V by 7 bases and J by 2 bases, and 21 bases separated the two germline ends. The CDR3 contains 16 residues. The chain's CDR3 is CASNMFPPDTTYEQYF. The DNA for the CDR3 is TGTGCCAGCAACATGTTCCCCCCGGACACGACCTACGAGCAGTACTTC.

Many counts were recorded for this clonotype. The gene calls are TRBV20-1 and TRBJ2-5; D possibly corresponds to TRBD2 (6 bases). This CDR3 comprises 11 residues. Germline V gene lookup returns CDR1 DFQATT and CDR2 SNEGSKA (reference sequence). Trimming cost V 8 bases and J 5 bases, with 12 bases left between them. The CDR3 DNA is TGCAGTACCGGGAGATGGGAGACCCAGTACTTC. The encoded protein is CSTGRWETQYF.

The chain uses TRBV7-9 and TRBJ2-1; TRBD2 might be the D (7 bases). The germline V gene encodes CDR1 SEHNR and CDR2 FQNEAQ (reference sequence). The CDR3 totals 16 residues. V dropped 5 bases and J dropped 2 bases, with 16 bases sitting between them. As DNA, the CDR3 is TGTGCCAGCAGCCAAGATACAGGGACTACCTACAATGAGCAGTTCTTC. Its translation is CASSQDTGTTYNEQFF.

V is TRBV5-1 and J is TRBJ1-1, with TRBD1 matching over 8 bases. Per germline, CDR1 SGHRS and CDR2 YFSETQ. This CDR3 is 14 amino acids long. V dropped 2 bases and J dropped 4; count of bases not matched to a gene: 4. This chain's CDR3 is CASSFQGAGTEAFF. The CDR3 region has the DNA TGCGCCAGCAGCTTTCAGGGGGCGGGCACTGAAGCTTTCTTT. Combining the CDR3 with reference TRBV5-1 and TRBJ1-1 gives the whole variable domain KAGVTQTPRYLIKTRGQQVTLSCSPISGHRSVSWYQQTPGQGLQFLFEYFSETQRNKGNFPGRFSGRQFSNSRSEMNVSTLELGDSALYLCASSFQGAGTEAFFGQGTRLTVV.

Only a few counts were recorded for this clonotype. The rearrangement links TRBV5-1 to TRBJ1-1; D may be TRBD1 (6 bases). Looked up from germline, CDR1 is SGHRS and CDR2 is YFSETQ. The V end was cut by 4 bases, the J end by 1 base, with 23 bases between. The CDR3 totals 18 residues. The CDR3 DNA is TGCGCCAGCAGCCGGCCTTCAGAGGCCGGGACATCGAACACTGAAGCTTTCTTT. Its protein product is CASSRPSEAGTSNTEAFF.

CDR3 nucleotide sequence: TGTGCCAGCAGTGGCGCGGCCAACGTCCTGACTTTC. It translates to CASSGAANVLTF. This chain joins TRBV12-3 or TRBV12-4 and TRBJ2-6; D unresolved. V was shortened by 5 bases and J by 6 bases, with 5 bases between the two germline ends. CDR3 length equals 12 residues.

The rearrangement links TRBV6-5 to TRBJ2-1, with D perhaps being TRBD1 or TRBD2 (7 bases each). This CDR3 is 15 amino acids long. Trimming took off 2 bases at V and 6 bases at J, with 14 bases between the two ends. In germline, CDR1 is MNHEY, CDR2 SVGAGI. The CDR3 reads CASSYGPGGVNEQFF. As DNA, the CDR3 is TGTGCCAGCAGTTACGGGCCAGGGGGGGTCAATGAGCAGTTCTTC.

This clonotype was seen more than once but under ten times. CDR3 DNA sequence: TGTGCCAGCAGCCAGAAAGGGGGTGGCTATGGCTACACCTTC. This codes for CASSQKGGGYGYTF. The genes are TRBV3-1 and TRBJ1-2, with D perhaps TRBD1 (6 bases). The length of the CDR3 is 14 residues. V lost 3 bases and J lost 4, with 12 bases in between. Germline values: CDR1 LGHDT, CDR2 YNNKEL (reference sequence).

This clonotype was counted many times. V is TRBV6-1 and J is TRBJ2-1; maybe TRBD1 (5 bases). From germline, CDR1 is MNHNS and CDR2 SASEGT. Trimming took off 1 base at V and 3 bases at J, with 31 bases between the two ends. This CDR3 is 22 amino acids long. Written as DNA, the CDR3 is TGTGCCAGCAGTGAAGTGTGGTTTCCCAGGGTCCCCCCCAAGGTAGGCTACAATGAGCAGTTCTTC. The encoded protein is CASSEVWFPRVPPKVGYNEQFF.

This clonotype was found many times. The V and J genes are TRBV3-1 and TRBJ1-6; no firm D call. V shed 1 base and J shed 9 bases, with 10 bases lying between them. The germline gives CDR1 LGHDT, CDR2 YNNKEL (reference sequence). This CDR3 is 14 amino acids long. CDR3 sequence reads: CASSQVGVGSPLHF. DNA for the CDR3: TGTGCCAGCAGCCAAGTAGGTGTCGGTTCACCCCTCCACTTT.

This clonotype appeared many times. The genes are TRBV12-5 and TRBJ1-2, with D hard to call. V was pared by 7 bases and J by 3 bases, with 9 bases between. This CDR3 comprises 12 residues. Per the germline V gene, CDR1 is LGHNT and CDR2 is FRNRAP. The CDR3 DNA reads as TGTGCTAGTGTCTTAAGGGACTATGGCTACACCTTC. Translating it yields CASVLRDYGYTF.

This clonotype was recorded at least ten times. This chain's CDR3 is CASSRERGGGAFF. CDR3 DNA: TGTGCCAGCAGCCGGGAGAGGGGCGGGGGTGCTTTCTTT. V is TRBV11-2 and J is TRBJ1-1; maybe TRBD1 (5 bases). Germline V gene sequence: CDR1 SGHAT, CDR2 FQNNGV. The CDR3 loop spans 13 amino acids. Deletions cut 5 bases from V and 11 bases from J, with 18 bases between.

V is TRBV5-5 and J is TRBJ1-2, with D possibly being TRBD1 (5 bases). Germline assignment: CDR1 SGHKS and CDR2 YYEKEE (reference sequence). This CDR3 region has 15 residues. The V gene lost 3 bases and the J gene lost 8 bases, with 20 bases spanning the gap. The CDR3 region has the DNA TGTGCCAGCAGCTCCCAGGGCCTCCCCACTGGGGGCTACACCTTC. Protein sequence: CASSSQGLPTGGYTF.

This clonotype was counted ten times or more. The rearrangement joins TRBV20-1 to TRBJ2-7; D not resolved. The CDR3 sequence is 13 residues long. The V and J ends lost 5 bases and 0 bases respectively, with 11 bases between them. The germline CDR1 and CDR2 sequences are DFQATT and SNEGSKA (reference sequence). The CDR3 nucleotides are TGCAGTGCTCTCCCGGGCCTCTCCTACGAGCAGTACTTC. Protein product: CSALPGLSYEQYF.

This clonotype showed up just a few times. V usage is TRBV30 and J usage is TRBJ2-5, with a weak D call TRBD2 (7 bases). Germline V gene data show CDR1 as GTSNPN and CDR2 as SVGIG (reference sequence). CDR3 length: 14 amino acids. V was pared by 3 bases and J by 7 bases, with 18 bases between. The CDR3, as DNA: TGTGCCTGGAGGCAAGGGGGAGGGTCCGGGACCCAGTACTTC. Translation gives CAWRQGGGSGTQYF. Variable domain in full (rest from reference TRBV30 and TRBJ2-5): SQTIHQWPATLVQPVGSPLSLECTVEGTSNPNLYWYRQAAGRGLQLLFYSVGIGQISSEVPQNLSASRPQDRQFILSSKKLLLSDSGFYLCAWRQGGGSGTQYFGPGTRLLVL.

This clonotype has at least ten counts. The CDR3 coding sequence is TGTGCCAGCAGCTTAGCCCCCCCCAACGAGCAGTACTTC. Encoded protein: CASSLAPPNEQYF. The chain is built from TRBV11-2 and TRBJ2-7; no definite D call. The CDR3 covers 13 residues. The germline CDR1 and CDR2 sequences are SGHAT and FQNNGV. Deletions cut 1 base from V and 5 bases from J, with 9 bases between. The variable domain in full, with the rest retrieved from reference TRBV11-2 and TRBJ2-7, is EAGVAQSPRYKIIEKRQSVAFWCNPISGHATLYWYQQILGQGPKLLIQFQNNGVVDDSQLPKDRFSAERLKGVDSTLKIQPAKLEDSAVYLCASSLAPPNEQYFGPGTRLTVT.

This clonotype has more than one count but fewer than ten. This chain uses TRBV6-1 with TRBJ1-2, with D maybe TRBD1 (5 bases). CDR3 size: 12 residues. Trimming left V 6 bases short and J 8 bases short, with 13 bases between. Germline V gives CDR1 MNHNS, CDR2 SASEGT. The CDR3 sequence is CASSRDSSGYTF. The CDR3 DNA follows: TGTGCCAGCAGCCGGGACTCCTCGGGCTACACCTTC.

The chain carries TRBV30 and TRBJ2-1; D is unresolved. Germline V gives CDR1 GTSNPN, CDR2 SVGIG (reference sequence). This CDR3 has 11 residues. V was pared by 0 bases and J by 8 bases, with 5 bases between. Here the CDR3 DNA reads TGTGCCTGGAGTGTATCGGATGAGCAGTTCTTC. This translates into CAWSVSDEQFF.

The rearrangement uses TRBV18 and TRBJ1-2, with 11 bases aligning to TRBD1. J was trimmed by 4 bases and V by 3 bases; bases with no gene match: 7. Germline assignment: CDR1 KGHSH and CDR2 LQKENI. The CDR3 is made up of 16 amino acids. The CDR3 nucleotides read TGTGCCAGCTCACCGAGAAAGGACAGGGGGCCCTATGGCTACACCTTC. It yields the protein CASSPRKDRGPYGYTF.

This clonotype turned up a few times. An end of the junction differs from the germline gene, which may be a read error. V and J are TRBV5-1 and TRBJ1-2; no reliable D call. This CDR3 is built from 15 residues. In germline, CDR1 is SGHRS, CDR2 YFSETQ. The DNA for the CDR3 is TGTGCCAGCAGTGGAACCGGGCATACCAACTATGGCTACACCTTC. This sequence encodes CASSGTGHTNYGYTF.